This is a list of T cell receptor beta chains from one sample in a study of response to subunit inactivated influenza vaccine. TCRdb recomputed calls from the RT-PCR reads with MiXCR, one row per CDR3 protein. The sample consists of some 520,000 distinct CDR3 sequences, more than 15% of them appearing once. The input for sequencing was CD4+ T cells sorted from PBMCs, taken 23 to 25 months after vaccination. Every receptor here comes from a man aged 50 to 69 who received an inactivated influenza vaccine. The CDR3 runs from the conserved cysteine through the conserved F or W. Each record gives: CDR3 protein, CDR3 DNA, J gene, clone size, D gene, V gene. D genes are given only for firm matches. Clone sizes are given selectively: once, few, many, or a class where the clone is expanded.

CDR3 protein: CASSHQGQGHPSRYFYEQYF; CDR3 DNA: TGTGCCAGCAGCCACCAGGGCCAGGGACACCCATCCCGCTACTTCTACGAGCAGTACTTC; J gene: TRBJ2-7; clone size: -; D gene: -; V gene: TRBV3-1
CDR3 protein: CASSKGLASTDTQYF; CDR3 DNA: TGTGCCAGCAGTAAAGGACTGGCTAGCACAGATACGCAGTATTTT; J gene: TRBJ2-3; clone size: few; D gene: -; V gene: TRBV12-3/TRBV12-4
CDR3 protein: CSARGVVGQGAGNEQFF; CDR3 DNA: TGCAGTGCTAGAGGTGTGGTAGGACAGGGGGCGGGAAATGAGCAGTTCTTC; J gene: TRBJ2-1; clone size: -; D gene: TRBD1; V gene: TRBV20-1
CDR3 protein: CASSSSQRGALGTDTQYF; CDR3 DNA: TGTGCCAGCAGTTCCTCCCAGCGGGGGGCCCTCGGCACAGATACGCAGTATTTT; J gene: TRBJ2-3; clone size: -; D gene: TRBD2; V gene: TRBV28
CDR3 protein: CASSFLRVYNEQFF; CDR3 DNA: TGTGCCAGCAGCTTCCTCCGGGTTTACAATGAGCAGTTCTTC; J gene: TRBJ2-1; clone size: -; D gene: -; V gene: TRBV28
CDR3 protein: CASSRDGQETQYF; CDR3 DNA: TGTGCCAGCAGTCGGGACGGCCAAGAGACCCAGTACTTC; J gene: TRBJ2-5; clone size: many; D gene: -; V gene: TRBV12-3/TRBV12-4
CDR3 protein: CASSQDFSGRETQYF; CDR3 DNA: TGCGCCAGCAGCCAAGATTTTTCGGGACGGGAGACCCAGTACTTC; J gene: TRBJ2-5; clone size: -; D gene: -; V gene: TRBV4-1
CDR3 protein: CASSSRTGRDEQYF; CDR3 DNA: TGTGCCAGCAGCTCACGGACAGGACGGGACGAGCAGTACTTC; J gene: TRBJ2-7; clone size: -; D gene: TRBD1; V gene: TRBV7-9
CDR3 protein: CASSPGQETEAFF; CDR3 DNA: TGTGCCAGCTCACCTGGACAGGAGACTGAAGCTTTCTTT; J gene: TRBJ1-1; clone size: -; D gene: TRBD1; V gene: TRBV18
CDR3 protein: CASSVSGRLETQYF; CDR3 DNA: TGTGCCAGCAGCGTTAGCGGGAGACTGGAGACCCAGTACTTC; J gene: TRBJ2-5; clone size: -; D gene: TRBD2; V gene: TRBV9
CDR3 protein: CASSSSDKDTQYF; CDR3 DNA: TGTGCCAGCAGTTCCTCGGACAAGGATACGCAGTATTTT; J gene: TRBJ2-3; clone size: -; D gene: -; V gene: TRBV28
CDR3 protein: CASILGGMNTEAFF; CDR3 DNA: TGTGCCAGCATTCTGGGTGGAATGAACACTGAAGCTTTCTTT; J gene: TRBJ1-1; clone size: few; D gene: -; V gene: TRBV6-2/TRBV6-3
CDR3 protein: CASSEYDSRGSPETQYF; CDR3 DNA: TGTGCCAGCAGTGAATATGATTCCAGGGGTTCCCCAGAGACCCAGTACTTC; J gene: TRBJ2-5; clone size: -; D gene: -; V gene: TRBV6-1
CDR3 protein: CASSGQAQETQYF; CDR3 DNA: TGTGCCAGCAGTGGCCAGGCCCAAGAGACCCAGTACTTC; J gene: TRBJ2-5; clone size: -; D gene: -; V gene: TRBV2
CDR3 protein: CASSYPSTGGTEAFF; CDR3 DNA: TGTGCCAGCAGTTACCCTTCGACAGGGGGGACTGAAGCTTTCTTT; J gene: TRBJ1-1; clone size: few; D gene: TRBD1; V gene: TRBV6-2/TRBV6-3
CDR3 protein: CSARTGLASLSYNEQFF; CDR3 DNA: TGCAGTGCTAGGACGGGGCTAGCCTCCCTCTCCTACAATGAGCAGTTCTTC; J gene: TRBJ2-1; clone size: few; D gene: -; V gene: TRBV20-1
CDR3 protein: CSARSTGRGEKLFF; CDR3 DNA: TGCAGTGCTAGGTCGACAGGGCGAGGAGAAAAACTGTTTTTT; J gene: TRBJ1-4; clone size: -; D gene: TRBD1; V gene: TRBV20-1
CDR3 protein: CASRDGGAYNEQFF; CDR3 DNA: TGTGCCAGCAGAGACGGGGGGGCCTACAATGAGCAGTTCTTC; J gene: TRBJ2-1; clone size: few; D gene: TRBD2; V gene: TRBV3-1